This TCR beta chain emerged from a study of T cells in Graves' hyperthyroidism and ophthalmopathy. In the case of this clonotype: No conserved phenylalanine or tryptophan ends this CDR3, so it is likely a read error. Because the CDR3's place on the DNA is in doubt, the DNA is left out and the CDR3 is given as listed by TCRdb.

Template material for amplifying TCR beta CDR3 regions consisted of RNA transcripts. The HTBI primer set was used in a first-round RT-PCR of the TCR CDR3. TCRdb analysed the multiplex PCR reads with MiXCR anew, one entry per CDR3 protein. Of 610,000 or so distinct CDR3 sequences in the sample, under 60% were seen once. The CDR3 sequence runs 12 residues, both termini included. The V gene's germline CDR1 is SGHTA and CDR2 FQGTGA. Material for sequencing was peripheral blood or thyroid tissue (not recorded which). The TCR was taken from a woman under 30 with Graves' hyperthyroidism. The chain combines TRBV7-3 with TRBJ2-2; the listed D gene, TRBD1, was not tested against the DNA. The CDR3 sequence is CASSSAIRGAVA.